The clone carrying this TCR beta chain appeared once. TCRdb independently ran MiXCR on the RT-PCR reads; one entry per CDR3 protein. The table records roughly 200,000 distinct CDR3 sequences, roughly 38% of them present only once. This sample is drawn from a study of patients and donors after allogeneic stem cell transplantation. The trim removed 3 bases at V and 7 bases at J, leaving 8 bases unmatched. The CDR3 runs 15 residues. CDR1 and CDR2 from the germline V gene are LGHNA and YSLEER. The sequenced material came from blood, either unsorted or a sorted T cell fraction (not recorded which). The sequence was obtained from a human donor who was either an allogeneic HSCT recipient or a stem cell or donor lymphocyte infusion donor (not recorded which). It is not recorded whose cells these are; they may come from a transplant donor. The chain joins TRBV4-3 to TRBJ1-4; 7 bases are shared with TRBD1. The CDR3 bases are TGCGCCAGCAGCCACGGACAGGCCGGCGGTGAAAAACTGTTTTTT. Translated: CASSHGQAGGEKLFF.